This T cell receptor (beta chain) was captured in a study of blood T cell repertoires in COVID-19. Study background: From the United States, Italy and Spain came samples of acute and convalescent COVID-19. PBMCs, B-cell-depleted T cells, or T cells provided the cDNA or gDNA that made up the material.

The authors' processing: By means of reference gene primer amplification, nucleated cell counts were estimated. TCRdb's copy holds only in-frame clones and misses some; the assay was immunoSEQ multiplex PCR. The V and J calls and clone size were taken over from that table, and D and trimming were inferred from the DNA. The table has 160,000 or so clones, 84% seen once. This clonotype originated in a woman aged 50 to 60 with acute or convalescent COVID-19. Input material: peripheral blood.

Written as DNA, the CDR3 is TGTGCCAGCAGTTTACCCGCAAGAGGGGAAAAACTGTTTTTT. Protein product: CASSLPARGEKLFF. The genes are TRBV28 and TRBJ1-4; D uncertain. Germline values: CDR1 MDHEN, CDR2 SYDVKM. The length of the CDR3 is 14 residues. V lost 2 bases, J lost 8 bases, and 12 bases lay in between.